The sequence of this TCR beta chain was determined in a study of blood T cell repertoires in COVID-19. On the study more broadly: Material from acute and convalescent COVID-19 was sourced from the United States, Italy and Spain. Sources were T cells, B-cell-depleted T cells, or PBMCs; the material itself was cDNA or gDNA.

The CDR3 length is 21 residues. In germline, CDR1 is LNHDA, CDR2 SQIVND (reference sequence). The trim removed 6 bases at V and 0 bases at J, leaving 22 bases unmatched. In the original analysis: Amplifying reference gene primers gave estimates of nucleated cell counts. The repertoire was sequenced with immunoSEQ multiplex PCR; TCRdb's copy has only in-frame clones and lacks some. D and trimming come from the DNA, and the V and J calls and clone size come from that table. The repertoire includes approximately 68,000 clones, approximately 91% of them detected once, and 2.5% to 3% sits in the top ten. This receptor was obtained from a man aged 65 to 79 with active or convalescent COVID-19. Sequenced: peripheral blood. The V gene is TRBV19, the J gene TRBJ1-3; TRBD1 agrees at 8 bases. The CDR3 here is CASSRGVPGQVFTNSGNTIYF. The CDR3, as DNA: TGTGCCAGTAGCAGGGGGGTACCGGGACAGGTTTTTACGAACTCTGGAAACACCATATATTTT. The entire variable domain, with the rest obtained from reference TRBV19 and TRBJ1-3, is as follows: DGGITQSPKYLFRKEGQNVTLSCEQNLNHDAMYWYRQDPGQGLRLIYYSQIVNDFQKGDIAEGYSVSREKKESFPLTVTSAQKNPTAFYLCASSRGVPGQVFTNSGNTIYFGEGSWLTVV.